This T cell receptor (beta chain) was captured by sequencing in a study of beta chain features in type 1 diabetes. Findings of the study overall: TCRB CDR3s were moderately but significantly shorter in Type 1 diabetes patients in all four CD4+ subsets. Cells with high TCR expression could be over-represented when cDNA is sequenced.

There are a few counts of this clone. Its antigen is undetermined. Investigators reverse transcribed all isolated RNA, so they sequenced expressed TCRB transcripts. Measured with immunoSEQ multiplex PCR; TCRdb has only the in-frame clones, and not every one. The sample consists of hundreds of thousands of clones, about an eighth of them appearing once. Purity exceeding 95% was reached by all sorted populations. CDR3 length equals 13 residues. Germline CDR1 and CDR2: LGHNA and YNFKEQ. Trimming cost V 4 bases and J 5 bases, with 9 bases left between them. The chain employs TRBV4-2 and TRBJ2-1; D call uncertain. Sequencing input: naive CD4+ T cells from blood. This TCR was recovered from a man younger than 35 with type 1 diabetes. As DNA, the CDR3 is TGTGCCAGCAGCCGAGATAGGCACAATGAGCAGTTCTTC. It specifies CASSRDRHNEQFF.